These T cell receptor beta chains were read from a single sample in a study of T cells in Graves' hyperthyroidism and ophthalmopathy. In TCRdb, the multiplex PCR reads were re-called with MiXCR into one record per CDR3 protein. The data show some 620,000 distinct CDR3 sequences, 16% seen once. Source material: blood. The receptors stem from a woman aged 25 to 45 with Graves' hyperthyroidism. Each CDR3 is given with its conserved first and last residue. Each record gives: CDR3 protein, CDR3 DNA, clone size, J gene, V gene, D gene, CDR3 length. D genes are given only for firm matches. Clone size is not always given. Where it is, it says once, few, many or a class for expanded clones.

CASSPGGASTDTQYF | TGTGCCAGCAGCCCGGGGGGGGCCTCGACAGATACGCAGTATTTT | many | TRBJ2-3 | TRBV6-1 | TRBD2 | 15
CASSSQWAGGPGDTQYF | TGTGCCAGCAGTTCTCAGTGGGCGGGAGGGCCCGGAGATACGCAGTATTTT | . | TRBJ2-3 | TRBV6-1 | TRBD2 | 17
CASSSEGGGSPLHF | TGTGCCAGCAGTTCGGAAGGGGGCGGTTCACCCCTCCACTTT | . | TRBJ1-6 | TRBV12-3/TRBV12-4 | TRBD1 | 14
CASSLSPGGIPLHF | TGTGCCAGCAGTTTATCGCCAGGGGGGATACCCCTCCACTTT | many | TRBJ1-6 | TRBV27 | TRBD1 | 14
CASSYWDKAYEQYF | TGTGCCAGCAGTTATTGGGACAAGGCCTACGAGCAGTACTTC | many | TRBJ2-7 | TRBV6-1 | . | 14
CASRPRGSRDTEAFF | TGTGCCAGCAGACCTCGAGGGTCTAGGGACACTGAAGCTTTCTTT | . | TRBJ1-1 | TRBV12-3/TRBV12-4 | . | 15
CASSYTPGTSASYEQYF | TGTGCCAGCAGTTACACCCCCGGGACTAGCGCCTCCTACGAGCAGTACTTC | many | TRBJ2-7 | TRBV6-2/TRBV6-3 | TRBD2 | 17
CASRYTDEQFF | TGTGCCAGCAGGTATACCGATGAGCAGTTCTTC | many | TRBJ2-1 | TRBV28 | . | 11
CASSETSGLNEQFF | TGTGCCAGCAGCGAAACTAGCGGACTTAATGAGCAGTTCTTC | once | TRBJ2-1 | TRBV9 | TRBD2 | 14
CASSLGAGVYEQYF | TGTGCCAGCAGCTTAGGTGCGGGGGTCTACGAGCAGTACTTC | many | TRBJ2-7 | TRBV11-2 | TRBD2 | 14
CASSLEDSGFGYTF | TGCGCCAGCAGCTTGGAAGACTCGGGTTTTGGCTACACCTTC | few | TRBJ1-2 | TRBV5-1 | . | 14
CACDRDLSYEQYF | TGTGCCTGTGACCGGGACTTATCCTACGAGCAGTACTTC | many | TRBJ2-7 | TRBV30 | . | 13
CASSSNPSGSTDTQYF | TGTGCCAGCAGCTCGAACCCTAGCGGAAGCACAGATACGCAGTATTTT | many | TRBJ2-3 | TRBV7-2 | TRBD2 | 16
CASSQDSGRAGEQYF | TGCGCCAGCAGCCAAGATAGCGGGAGGGCCGGGGAGCAGTACTTC | few | TRBJ2-7 | TRBV4-1 | TRBD2 | 15
CSARDSRRDASGEQYF | TGCAGTGCTAGAGATAGTAGGCGGGACGCGTCGGGGGAGCAGTACTTC | . | TRBJ2-7 | TRBV20-1 | . | 16
CASLARPNTEAFF | TGTGCCAGCTTAGCCAGGCCGAACACTGAAGCTTTCTTT | many | TRBJ1-1 | TRBV12-3/TRBV12-4 | . | 13
CSASSGLAGEYEQYF | TGCAGTGCTAGCTCCGGACTAGCGGGAGAGTACGAGCAGTACTTC | many | TRBJ2-7 | TRBV20-1 | TRBD2 | 15
CAITGTSGDTDTQYF | TGTGCCATCACCGGGACTAGCGGGGACACAGATACGCAGTATTTT | many | TRBJ2-3 | TRBV28 | TRBD2 | 15
CSARYRAYGYTF | TGCAGTGCTAGATACAGGGCCTATGGCTACACCTTC | few | TRBJ1-2 | TRBV20-1 | . | 12
CASSVDAGPNTGELFF | TGTGCCAGCAGCGTAGATGCAGGACCGAACACCGGGGAGCTGTTTTTT | . | TRBJ2-2 | TRBV9 | . | 16
CASSYPGADTQYF | TGTGCTAGCAGCTACCCGGGCGCAGATACGCAGTATTTT | few | TRBJ2-3 | TRBV7-7 | . | 13
CASSLVAGEDEQFF | TGCGCCAGCAGCTTAGTAGCGGGAGAGGATGAGCAGTTCTTC | . | TRBJ2-1 | TRBV5-1 | TRBD2 | 14
CASSFVPGSGSTDTQYF | TGTGCCAGCAGCTTCGTACCTGGCAGCGGGAGCACAGATACGCAGTATTTT | . | TRBJ2-3 | TRBV7-9 | . | 17
CAWSVGAVEKLFF | TGTGCCTGGAGTGTGGGGGCAGTTGAAAAACTGTTTTTT | few | TRBJ1-4 | TRBV30 | . | 13
CSVNVGRVYGYTF | TGCAGCGTTAACGTCGGGAGGGTCTATGGCTACACCTTC | many | TRBJ1-2 | TRBV29-1 | . | 13
CASSPGERDTQYF | TGTGCCAGCTCACCAGGAGAACGAGATACGCAGTATTTT | few | TRBJ2-3 | TRBV18 | . | 13
CASSLAIGLGQPQHF | TGTGCCAGCAGCTTGGCAATAGGGTTGGGTCAGCCCCAGCATTTT | many | TRBJ1-5 | TRBV7-2 | . | 15
CASSYASFTVNSPLHF | TGTGCCAGCAGCTACGCGTCGTTTACCGTTAATTCACCCCTCCACTTT | few | TRBJ1-6 | TRBV11-2 | . | 16
CASSQGTGANQPQHF | TGTGCCAGCAGCCAAGGGACAGGGGCGAATCAGCCCCAGCATTTT | few | TRBJ1-5 | TRBV4-2 | TRBD1 | 15
CASSPLLGQGYEQYF | TGCGCCAGCAGCCCGCTTCTGGGACAGGGTTACGAGCAGTACTTC | . | TRBJ2-7 | TRBV4-1 | TRBD1 | 15
CASSSRRDNEQFF | TGTGCCAGCAGCTCGCGGCGCGACAATGAGCAGTTCTTC | . | TRBJ2-1 | TRBV7-3 | . | 13
CASSTRPDTGRQFF | TGTGCCAGCAGCACCCGACCCGATACGGGGCGGCAGTTCTTC | . | TRBJ2-1 | TRBV5-6 | . | 14
CASSFNYHTNYGYTF | TGTGCCAGCAGCTTCAACTACCACACTAACTATGGCTACACCTTC | many | TRBJ1-2 | TRBV7-2 | . | 15
CASKFNFRGPGNTIYF | TGTGCCAGCAAGTTCAATTTCAGGGGGCCCGGAAACACCATATATTTT | . | TRBJ1-3 | TRBV27 | TRBD1 | 16
CASTPWGAGELFF | TGTGCCAGCACCCCTTGGGGGGCCGGGGAGCTGTTTTTT | . | TRBJ2-2 | TRBV7-9 | . | 13
CASSLGLAGYYNEQFF | TGTGCCAGCAGCTTAGGACTAGCGGGGTATTACAATGAGCAGTTCTTC | many | TRBJ2-1 | TRBV13 | TRBD2 | 16
CASSEWAREQYF | TGTGCCAGCAGTGAATGGGCGAGGGAGCAGTACTTC | . | TRBJ2-7 | TRBV25-1 | . | 12
CASKPHRDSTDTQYF | TGTGCCAGCAAACCACACCGGGACAGCACAGATACGCAGTATTTT | many | TRBJ2-3 | TRBV6-2/TRBV6-3 | . | 15
CASRFSGAYEQYF | TGTGCCAGCAGATTTAGCGGGGCCTACGAGCAGTACTTC | few | TRBJ2-7 | TRBV27 | TRBD2 | 13
CASSRSQTSGVSYEQYF | TGTGCCAGCAGCCGATCACAGACTAGCGGAGTTTCGTACGAGCAGTACTTC | . | TRBJ2-7 | TRBV3-2 | . | 17
CASRKGSDQPQHF | TGTGCCAGCAGGAAGGGCAGCGATCAGCCCCAGCATTTT | many | TRBJ1-5 | TRBV2 | . | 13
CASSLERGGYEQYF | TGTGCCAGCAGCTTAGAAAGGGGGGGCTACGAGCAGTACTTC | many | TRBJ2-7 | TRBV7-2 | . | 14
CSASIPRQALGYTF | TGCAGTGCTAGTATCCCCAGACAGGCCCTTGGCTACACCTTC | few | TRBJ1-2 | TRBV20-1 | . | 14
CASSLAIMSGEQFF | TGTGCCAGCAGCTTAGCGATCATGTCGGGTGAGCAGTTCTTC | many | TRBJ2-1 | TRBV7-2 | . | 14
CASSYSRGSGANVLTF | TGTGCCAGCAGTTACTCCCGGGGCTCTGGGGCCAACGTCCTGACTTTC | . | TRBJ2-6 | TRBV6-2/TRBV6-3 | . | 16
CSARDGGARGEPQHF | TGCAGTGCTAGAGATGGGGGGGCTCGGGGTGAGCCCCAGCATTTT | . | TRBJ1-5 | TRBV20-1 | . | 15
CSASWVPSSNQPQHF | TGCAGTGCTAGTTGGGTCCCCTCTAGCAATCAGCCCCAGCATTTT | many | TRBJ1-5 | TRBV20-1 | . | 15
CASSADGQGNQPQHF | TGCGCCAGCAGCGCAGACGGACAGGGGAATCAGCCCCAGCATTTT | many | TRBJ1-5 | TRBV5-1 | TRBD1 | 15